The rows below give T cell receptor beta chains drawn from one sample of a study of long-term antiretroviral therapy in people with HIV. Here immunoSEQ multiplex PCR was the method, and the copy in TCRdb shows in-frame clones only, minus some. The repertoire has more than 11,000 clones, around 83% of them found once; the top ten carry less than 9.5%. The source material was unsorted PBMCs, sampled 0.4 years after starting antiretroviral therapy. The source of these receptors is a young man with HIV. CDR3s include the opening cysteine and the closing phenylalanine or tryptophan. D genes are given only for firm matches. Only some rows state a clone size, as once, few, many or a class for expanded clones.

size	D	V	J	CDR3	DNA
NA	TRBD2	TRBV2	TRBJ2-7	CASRGREGGEQYF	TGTGCCAGCAGAGGCCGGGAGGGCGGCGAGCAGTACTTC
NA	NA	TRBV7-9	TRBJ2-2	CASSLPDTTGELFF	TGTGCCAGCAGCCTACCCGACACTACCGGGGAGCTGTTTTTT
NA	NA	TRBV4-3	TRBJ1-1	CASSQGGSKVPKAFF	TGCGCCAGCAGCCAAGGGGGGTCTAAGGTTCCTAAGGCTTTCTTT
NA	TRBD1	TRBV5-1	TRBJ2-3	CASSFQTGLSDTQYF	TGCGCCAGCAGCTTCCAGACAGGGTTAAGTGATACGCAGTATTTT
NA	NA	TRBV6-6	TRBJ2-1	CASSYSGQFDEQFF	TGTGCCAGCAGTTACTCCGGACAGTTCGATGAGCAGTTCTTC
few	TRBD2	TRBV4-1	TRBJ2-3	CASSPSGTGLAVTDTQYF	TGCGCCAGCAGCCCCTCAGGGACGGGACTAGCGGTTACAGATACGCAGTATTTT
NA	NA	TRBV5-1	TRBJ2-7	CASSFSGTLSYEQYF	TGCGCCAGCAGCTTCAGTGGGACACTCTCCTACGAGCAGTACTTC
NA	TRBD1	TRBV23-1	TRBJ2-3	CASSQSGTDSTDTQYF	TGCGCCAGCAGTCAATCTGGGACAGATAGCACAGATACGCAGTATTTT
NA	NA	TRBV9	TRBJ1-5	CASSVGRGQQPQHF	TGTGCCAGCAGCGTAGGACGGGGGCAGCAGCCCCAGCATTTT
NA	NA	TRBV4-3	TRBJ2-3	CASSQDIMGGPDTQYF	TGCGCCAGCAGCCAAGATATCATGGGGGGTCCAGATACGCAGTATTTT
once	TRBD1	TRBV19	TRBJ1-3	CASSTPGQGYGNTIYF	TGTGCCAGTAGTACCCCGGGACAGGGGTATGGAAACACCATATATTTT
NA	TRBD2	TRBV2	TRBJ2-3	CASTLAGPSVGSTQYF	TGTGCCAGCACTTTAGCGGGGCCCAGCGTCGGAAGTACGCAGTATTTT
NA	NA	TRBV27	TRBJ1-2	CASSRTVNYGYTF	TGTGCCAGCAGCCGAACAGTTAACTATGGCTACACCTTC
NA	NA	TRBV5-4	TRBJ2-1	CASRSGLSYNEQFF	TGTGCCAGCCGCTCCGGTCTTTCCTACAATGAGCAGTTCTTC
NA	TRBD1	TRBV27	TRBJ2-7	CASSFGTGSYEQYF	TGTGCCAGCAGTTTCGGGACAGGATCTTACGAGCAGTACTTC
NA	NA	TRBV7-9	TRBJ2-5	CASSLVVGIRGQETQYF	TGTGCCAGCAGCTTGGTCGTGGGGATCCGGGGACAAGAGACCCAGTACTTC
NA	NA	TRBV4-1	TRBJ2-7	CASSQDGGRRYEQYF	TGCGCCAGCAGCCAAGATGGGGGCCGGAGATACGAGCAGTACTTC
once	TRBD2	TRBV18	TRBJ2-3	CASSPSGGDGTDTQYF	TGTGCCAGCTCACCGAGCGGGGGAGATGGCACAGATACGCAGTATTTT
NA	TRBD1	TRBV6-5	TRBJ2-2	CASSRTGYTGELFF	TGTGCCAGCAGTCGGACAGGGTACACCGGGGAGCTGTTTTTT
NA	TRBD1	TRBV7-2	TRBJ1-2	CASSPIGTGATNYGYTF	TGTGCCAGCAGCCCTATTGGGACAGGGGCTACTAACTATGGCTACACCTTC
NA	NA	TRBV7-8	TRBJ2-7	CASSIRPSYEQYF	TGTGCCAGCAGCATTAGACCATCCTACGAGCAGTACTTC
NA	NA	TRBV7-9	TRBJ2-1	CASSSNRDIPYNEQFF	TGTGCCAGCAGCTCGAACCGGGACATACCCTACAATGAGCAGTTCTTC
NA	TRBD1	TRBV7-8	TRBJ2-4	CASSYGTGPQYF	TGTGCCAGCAGCTATGGGACAGGGCCCCAGTACTTC
NA	NA	TRBV19	TRBJ1-1	CASRILDRAQAFF	TGTGCCAGTAGGATTCTCGACCGGGCACAAGCTTTCTTT
NA	NA	TRBV28	TRBJ2-2	CASSSGLNWGTGELFF	TGTGCCAGCAGTTCCGGTCTCAATTGGGGCACCGGGGAGCTGTTTTTT
NA	NA	TRBV7-2	TRBJ1-1	CTSSLYVNTEAFF	TGTACCAGCAGCTTATATGTGAACACTGAAGCTTTCTTT
once	NA	TRBV11-2	TRBJ2-5	CASTQGPGVETQYF	TGTGCCAGCACCCAGGGTCCAGGGGTGGAGACCCAGTACTTC
NA	NA	TRBV23-1	TRBJ1-2	CASSLGDTYGYTF	TGCGCCAGCAGTCTGGGGGACACCTATGGCTACACCTTC
NA	TRBD1	TRBV6-5	TRBJ1-1	CASSLRQGTNTEAFF	TGTGCCAGCAGTTTAAGACAGGGAACGAACACTGAAGCTTTCTTT
NA	TRBD1	TRBV7-8	TRBJ2-3	CASSSQGAYTDTQYF	TGTGCCAGCAGCTCGCAGGGGGCGTACACAGATACGCAGTATTTT
NA	NA	TRBV4-3	TRBJ1-2	CASSQDGANYGYTF	TGCGCCAGCAGCCAAGATGGAGCTAACTATGGCTACACCTTC
NA	NA	TRBV4-1	TRBJ2-5	CASSQVRDQETQYF	TGCGCCAGCAGCCAAGTAAGGGATCAAGAGACCCAGTACTTC
NA	NA	TRBV25-1	TRBJ2-2	CASSDSGVRSGELFF	TGTGCCAGCAGTGACTCCGGGGTTCGATCCGGGGAGCTGTTTTTT
NA	TRBD1	TRBV6-5	TRBJ2-1	CASPFGQGPYNEQFF	TGTGCCAGCCCCTTTGGACAGGGACCATACAATGAGCAGTTCTTC
NA	NA	TRBV28	TRBJ2-1	CATKSGSSYNEQFF	TGTGCCACCAAGAGCGGCAGCTCCTACAATGAGCAGTTCTTC
NA	NA	TRBV29-1	TRBJ2-5	CSVDGPPWGPPQETQYF	TGCAGCGTTGACGGACCTCCGTGGGGGCCTCCCCAAGAGACCCAGTACTTC
NA	TRBD2	TRBV30	TRBJ2-5	CASSAGDYQETQYF	TGTGCCTCCTCGGCTGGGGACTATCAAGAGACCCAGTACTTC
NA	NA	TRBV28	TRBJ1-1	CASSLRDTEAFF	TGTGCCAGCAGTTTAAGAGACACTGAAGCTTTCTTT
NA	TRBD1	TRBV10-3	TRBJ2-7	CAISPTGASSYEQYF	TGTGCCATCAGCCCGACAGGGGCGAGCTCCTACGAGCAGTACTTC
once	TRBD1	TRBV28	TRBJ2-7	CASSSMGQGSPYEQYF	TGTGCCAGCAGTAGTATGGGACAGGGAAGCCCCTACGAGCAGTACTTC
NA	TRBD2	TRBV6-5	TRBJ2-7	CASSSGLAGGEYEQYF	TGTGCCAGCAGTTCGGGACTAGCGGGAGGGGAGTACGAGCAGTACTTC
NA	NA	TRBV7-9	TRBJ2-2	CGSGIGSTGELFF	TGTGGGAGTGGGATAGGGAGCACCGGGGAGCTGTTTTTT
NA	NA	TRBV30	TRBJ2-3	CAWKAITDTQYF	TGTGCCTGGAAAGCCATCACAGATACGCAGTATTTT
NA	NA	TRBV4-1	TRBJ2-7	CASSPEGIYYEQYF	TGCGCCAGCAGCCCAGAAGGAATCTACTACGAGCAGTACTTC
NA	NA	TRBV6-6	TRBJ2-7	CASSQTGNYEQYF	TGTGCCAGCAGCCAAACAGGGAACTACGAGCAGTACTTC
NA	TRBD1	TRBV2	TRBJ2-3	CASSAVGQDTDTQYF	TGTGCCAGCAGTGCGGTAGGACAGGACACAGATACGCAGTATTTT
NA	NA	TRBV19	TRBJ2-7	CASRDGSSSYEQYF	TGTGCCAGTCGGGACGGATCGAGCTCCTACGAGCAGTACTTC
NA	NA	TRBV6-4	TRBJ1-2	CASSDSGQGGGYTF	TGTGCCAGCAGTGACTCGGGTCAGGGCGGTGGCTACACCTTC
once	TRBD1	TRBV27	TRBJ1-2	CASSLAGTGPPAYGYTF	TGTGCCAGCAGTCTCGCCGGGACAGGGCCCCCTGCCTATGGCTACACCTTC
NA	NA	TRBV29-1	TRBJ2-2	CSASQRVANTGELFF	TGCAGCGCCTCCCAGAGAGTTGCGAACACCGGGGAGCTGTTTTTT
few	NA	TRBV5-6	TRBJ1-3	CASSLVGVSGNTIYF	TGTGCCAGCAGCTTGGTTGGGGTTTCTGGAAACACCATATATTTT
NA	NA	TRBV7-2	TRBJ2-4	CASSLGNIQYF	TGTGCCAGCAGCTTAGGAAACATTCAGTACTTC
NA	NA	TRBV7-8	TRBJ2-2	CASSLVVQGAGELFF	TGTGCCAGCAGCTTGGTGGTTCAGGGTGCCGGGGAGCTGTTTTTT
NA	TRBD1	TRBV5-1	TRBJ2-7	CASSPDRGEQYF	TGCGCCAGCAGCCCGGACAGGGGCGAGCAGTACTTC
NA	TRBD1	TRBV28	TRBJ2-7	CASSFGTGNNRYEQYF	TGTGCCAGCAGTTTTGGGACAGGGAACAACCGGTACGAGCAGTACTTC
NA	NA	TRBV27	TRBJ1-5	CASSLTAGTYSGPQHF	TGTGCCAGCAGTTTAACGGCAGGGACATACTCTGGGCCCCAGCATTTT
few	NA	TRBV5-8	TRBJ2-3	CASSFWLTSTDTQYF	TGTGCCAGCAGCTTTTGGCTTACTAGCACAGATACGCAGTATTTT